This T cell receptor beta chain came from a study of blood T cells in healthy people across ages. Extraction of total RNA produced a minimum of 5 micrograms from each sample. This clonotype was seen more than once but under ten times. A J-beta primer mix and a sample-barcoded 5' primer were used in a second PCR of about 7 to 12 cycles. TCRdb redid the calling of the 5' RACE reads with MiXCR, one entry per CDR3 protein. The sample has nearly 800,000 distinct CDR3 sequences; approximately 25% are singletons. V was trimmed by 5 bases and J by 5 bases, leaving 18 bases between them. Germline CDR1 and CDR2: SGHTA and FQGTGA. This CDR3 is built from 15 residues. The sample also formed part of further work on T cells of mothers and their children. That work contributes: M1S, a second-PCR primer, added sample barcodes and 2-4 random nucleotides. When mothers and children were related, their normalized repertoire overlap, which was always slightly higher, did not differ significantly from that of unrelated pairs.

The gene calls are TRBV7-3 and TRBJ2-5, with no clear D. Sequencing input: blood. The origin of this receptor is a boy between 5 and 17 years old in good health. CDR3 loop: CASSPQVAKGETQYF. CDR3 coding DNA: TGTGCCAGCAGCCCCCAAGTGGCGAAAGGGGAGACCCAGTACTTC.